This T cell receptor beta chain was sequenced during a study of blood T cell repertoires in COVID-19. As for the study in general: Researchers got acute and convalescent COVID-19 samples from the United States, Italy and Spain. Sources were T cells, B-cell-depleted T cells, or PBMCs; the material itself was cDNA or gDNA.

Per the original data handling: Estimation of nucleated cell counts was performed using reference gene primer amplification. The repertoire was sequenced with immunoSEQ multiplex PCR; TCRdb's copy has only in-frame clones and lacks some. That table gives V, J and clone size, and the DNA gave D and trimming. The data show fewer than 85,000 clones, approximately 79% seen once. The germline gives CDR1 MNHEY, CDR2 SVGAGI. CDR3 size: 14 residues. Trimming removed 6 bases from V and 4 bases from J, with 16 bases in between. This TCR was recovered from a human donor with acute or convalescent COVID-19. The donor label of this sample is uncertain. The chain is built from TRBV6-5 and TRBJ2-7; maybe TRBD1 (6 bases). Sequenced input: peripheral blood. The CDR3 DNA sequence: TGTGCCAGCAGCCCAGGGGACACCCGATACGAGCAGTACGTC. Amino acid sequence: CASSPGDTRYEQYV.